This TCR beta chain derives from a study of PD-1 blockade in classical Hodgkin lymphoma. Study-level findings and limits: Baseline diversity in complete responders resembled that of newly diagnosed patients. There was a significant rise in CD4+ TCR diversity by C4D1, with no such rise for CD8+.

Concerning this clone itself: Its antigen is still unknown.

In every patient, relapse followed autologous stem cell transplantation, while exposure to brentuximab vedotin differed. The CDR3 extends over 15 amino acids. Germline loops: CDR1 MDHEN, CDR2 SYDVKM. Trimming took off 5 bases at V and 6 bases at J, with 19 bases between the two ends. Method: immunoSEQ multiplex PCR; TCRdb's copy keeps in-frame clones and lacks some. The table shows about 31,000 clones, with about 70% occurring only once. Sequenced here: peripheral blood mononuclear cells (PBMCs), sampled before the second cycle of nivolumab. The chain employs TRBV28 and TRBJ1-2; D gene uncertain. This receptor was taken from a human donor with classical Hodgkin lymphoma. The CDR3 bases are TGTGCCAGCAGTCCCCGCAGCGCACACACTGATGGCTACACCTTC. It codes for CASSPRSAHTDGYTF.